The 18 T cell receptor beta chains below come from one sample, sequenced in a study of Ad26.COV2.S vaccination and SARS-CoV-2 variants. Treatment noted: 15 to 20 received Ad26.COV2.S at low or high dose, single or two shots; about 5 received placebo; per-sample allocation not given. Samples analyzed were those drawn on day 63 after the first vaccine or placebo injection. The method was immunoSEQ multiplex PCR; TCRdb's version includes in-frame clones alone and lacks a portion of them. The sample carries some 390,000 clones, 88% recorded once. The input for sequencing was peripheral blood, taken in a trial of Ad26.COV2.S vaccine versus placebo. These receptors came from a person aged 18 to 65 who received the Ad26.COV2.S COVID-19 vaccine or a placebo.

The gene calls are TRBV11-2 and TRBJ2-7; the D call may be TRBD1 or TRBD2 (5 bases each). The CDR3 extends over 13 amino acids. Trimming stripped 4 bases from V and 2 bases from J, with 9 bases between. Germline V gene lookup returns CDR1 SGHAT and CDR2 FQNNGV. CDR3 region: CASSSGTAYEQYF. The CDR3 DNA reads as TGTGCCAGCAGCTCAGGGACCGCCTACGAGCAGTACTTC.

The chain employs TRBV5-1 and TRBJ1-2, with 7 bases fitting TRBD1. The CDR3 is made up of 13 amino acids. The junction had 9 bases not matched to a gene; V was cut back by 4 bases and J by 9 bases. The germline CDR1 and CDR2 sequences are SGHRS and YFSETQ. The CDR3 DNA is TGCGCCAGCAGCCCTGGACAGGATCCCCGCTACACCTTC. It specifies CASSPGQDPRYTF.

The rearrangement links TRBV6-6 to TRBJ2-6, with no clear D. Between the trimmed V and J ends, which lost 5 bases and 0 bases, there was a span of 11 bases. Germline V gives CDR1 MNHNY, CDR2 SVGAGI (reference sequence). This CDR3 has 16 residues. The CDR3 is CASSRGYSSGANVLTF. Written as DNA, the CDR3 is TGTGCCAGCAGTCGAGGCTACAGCTCTGGGGCCAACGTCCTGACTTTC.

The chain combines TRBV7-2 with TRBJ2-5; D is possibly TRBD1 or TRBD2 (5 bases each). CDR1 is SGHTA and CDR2 is FQGNSA in the germline V gene. Trimming took 4 bases from V and 1 from J, leaving 13 bases between them. The length of the CDR3 is 15 residues. The CDR3 coding sequence is TGTGCCAGCAGCTCCGGGGCCCGTTCCCAAGAGACCCAGTACTTC. Translation gives CASSSGARSQETQYF.

This chain connects TRBV7-9 to TRBJ1-3, with 7 nucleotides matching TRBD1. Losses at the gene ends were 1 base for V and 0 bases for J; bases not matched to a gene: 3. CDR3 size: 16 residues. Germline V gene lookup returns CDR1 SEHNR and CDR2 FQNEAQ (reference sequence). The CDR3 coding sequence is TGTGCCAGCAGCTTAGAGGGACAGAGCTCTGGAAACACCATATATTTT. Its translation is CASSLEGQSSGNTIYF.

For this clone: This sample includes further DNA sequences coding for the same CDR3. The chain recombines TRBV6-5 with TRBJ1-1; D is unresolved. CDR3 size: 13 residues. Per the germline V gene, CDR1 is MNHEY and CDR2 is SVGAGI. Trimming shortened V by 0 bases and J by 3 bases, and 5 bases separated the two germline ends. CDR3 sequence (DNA): TGTGCCAGCAGTTACTCATCGGACACTGAAGCTTTCTTT. Translating it yields CASSYSSDTEAFF.

V and J are TRBV10-3 and TRBJ1-2, with unresolved D. Germline V CDR1 and CDR2: ENHRY, SYGVKD. Trimming removed 4 bases from V and 1 base from J, with 7 bases in between. The CDR3 is made up of 13 amino acids. The CDR3 region is CAISAQSNYGYTF. The DNA for the CDR3 is TGTGCCATCAGTGCCCAAAGTAACTATGGCTACACCTTC.

V and J are TRBV6-5 and TRBJ2-7; D may be TRBD1 (6 bases). This CDR3 has 13 residues. Germline lookup yields CDR1 MNHEY and CDR2 SVGAGI. Trimming took off 6 bases at V and 7 bases at J, with 16 bases between the two ends. For the CDR3, the DNA is TGTGCCAGCAGCCAACTCAGGGGCGGGGAGCAGTACTTC. It is translated as CASSQLRGGEQYF.

The chain carries TRBV4-1 and TRBJ1-5; D is perhaps TRBD1 (6 bases). This CDR3 region has 16 residues. Trimming removed 5 bases at V and 2 bases at J, with 16 bases between. Per germline, CDR1 MGHRA and CDR2 YSYEKL. CDR3 amino acids: CASSREGVLGNQPQHF. CDR3 in DNA: TGCGCCAGCAGCAGAGAGGGGGTATTAGGCAATCAGCCCCAGCATTTT.

The V and J genes are TRBV19 and TRBJ1-6, with D maybe TRBD1 (6 bases). Germline V gene data show CDR1 as LNHDA and CDR2 as SQIVND (reference sequence). The V end lost 5 bases, the J end lost 0 bases, and 17 bases lay between the germline ends. The length of the CDR3 is 18 residues. The CDR3 DNA reads as TGTGCCAGTAGTGCAAACAGGGCGCCAAGCTCCTATAATTCACCCCTCCACTTT. This encodes CASSANRAPSSYNSPLHF. The variable domain in full, completed from reference TRBV19 and TRBJ1-6, reads DGGITQSPKYLFRKEGQNVTLSCEQNLNHDAMYWYRQDPGQGLRLIYYSQIVNDFQKGDIAEGYSVSREKKESFPLTVTSAQKNPTAFYLCASSANRAPSSYNSPLHFGNGTRLTVT.

This clone was counted once. The chain couples TRBV5-1 to TRBJ1-4, with 10 bases lining up with TRBD1. CDR3 length equals 18 residues. J was trimmed by 8 bases and V by 4 bases; bases with no gene match: 17. Per germline, CDR1 SGHRS and CDR2 YFSETQ. This CDR3 is CASSSQSGTGDRWEKLFF. The CDR3 region has the DNA TGCGCCAGCAGCAGTCAATCCGGGACAGGGGATAGGTGGGAAAAACTGTTTTTT.

V and J are TRBV4-1 and TRBJ1-1; no clear D gene. The CDR3 length is 16 residues. V lost 1 base and J lost 3, with 15 bases in between. Germline loops: CDR1 MGHRA, CDR2 YSYEKL. CDR3 region: CASSQVISYIDTEAFF. CDR3 sequence (DNA): TGCGCCAGCAGCCAAGTAATATCCTACATCGACACTGAAGCTTTCTTT.

The rearrangement joins TRBV20-1 to TRBJ1-5; D is unclear. The V gene's germline CDR1 is DFQATT and CDR2 SNEGSKA (reference sequence). V was clipped by 3 bases and J by 5 bases, with 11 bases between them. The CDR3 length is 13 residues. DNA of the CDR3: TGCAGTGCTAGTTCCAGGTATTATCAGCCCCAGCATTTT. Translating gives CSASSRYYQPQHF.

The chain uses TRBV7-8 and TRBJ2-2; a possible D gene is TRBD2 (6 bases). V was clipped by 3 bases and J by 1 base, with 18 bases between them. The germline CDR1 and CDR2 sequences are SGHVS and FQNEAQ. The CDR3 sequence is 18 residues long. CDR3 amino acids: CASSLTSGGVGNTGELFF. CDR3 DNA: TGTGCCAGCAGCTTGACATCGGGCGGGGTGGGGAACACCGGGGAGCTGTTTTTT.

The J gene is TRBJ2-3, the V gene TRBV4-1, with D possibly called TRBD1 or TRBD2 (5 bases each). V gave up 6 bases and J gave up 3 bases, with 10 bases separating them. This CDR3 is built from 13 residues. The germline V gene encodes CDR1 MGHRA and CDR2 YSYEKL. The DNA for the CDR3 is TGCGCCAGCAGTGGGGGAGCAACAGATACGCAGTATTTT. Protein sequence: CASSGGATDTQYF.

This chain links TRBV5-5 with TRBJ2-1; D is unclear. From germline, CDR1 is SGHKS and CDR2 YYEKEE (reference sequence). Trimming left V 3 bases short and J 1 base short, with 11 bases between. The CDR3 has 15 amino acids. Here the CDR3 reads CASSSTGSSYNEQFF. CDR3 DNA: TGTGCCAGCAGCTCAACGGGTAGTTCCTACAATGAGCAGTTCTTC. The complete variable domain, with remaining parts taken from reference TRBV5-5 and TRBJ2-1, reads DAGVTQSPTHLIKTRGQQVTLRCSPISGHKSVSWYQQVLGQGPQFIFQYYEKEERGRGNFPDRFSARQFPNYSSELNVNALLLGDSALYLCASSSTGSSYNEQFFGPGTRLTVL.

This chain connects TRBV4-3 to TRBJ1-1, with a tentative D call TRBD1 (6 bases). With 6 bases removed from V and 5 bases from J, the gap between germline ends came to 16 bases. The germline V gene encodes CDR1 LGHNA and CDR2 YSLEER. The CDR3 is 14 amino acids. The CDR3 spells CASSKGHGGTEAFF. The CDR3 DNA reads as TGCGCCAGCAGTAAGGGACACGGGGGGACTGAAGCTTTCTTT.

The chain joins TRBV10-1 to TRBJ2-1; tentative D call: TRBD1 (7 bases). Germline V CDR1 and CDR2: WNHNN, SYGVQD (reference sequence). V was trimmed by 6 bases and J by 10 bases, leaving 13 bases between them. The length of the CDR3 is 12 residues. The CDR3 loop is CASRDGGGEQFF. The CDR3 DNA sequence: TGCGCCAGCAGGGACGGAGGGGGCGAGCAGTTCTTC.